This TCR beta chain stems from a study of T cells after posttransplantation cyclophosphamide. Study results and limitations: Donor CD8+ memory clones often dominated recipient blood repertoires at later times. Blood and skin or GI T cell repertoires showed limited TRB overlap.

Clones were sequenced by immunoSEQ multiplex PCR, and TCRdb holds only the in-frame ones, with some missing. The sample shows roughly 20,000 clones, 95% to 98% of them seen only once. Looked up from germline, CDR1 is SSHAT and CDR2 is FNYEAQ (reference sequence). The CDR3 sequence is 14 residues long. Notes on this clone: Its target is unknown. At one end the junction does not follow the germline gene, possibly because of a read error.

Cells defined as naive were viable CD3+CD4+ or CD3+CD8+ and CCR7+CD45RA+CD45RO-CD95-CD27+CD28+. The receptor comes from a man aged 35 to 55 in good health, CMV-negative, and a related stem cell transplant donor. Sequencing was done on a sample of naive CD4+ T cells sorted from PBMCs. The chain uses TRBV7-7 and TRBJ2-2; D may be TRBD1 (5 bases). CDR3 bases: TGTGCTAGCAGCTTAGGACAGAACACCGGGGAGCTGTTTTTT. It yields the protein CASSLGQNTGELFF.